A selection of T cell receptor beta chains follows, all from one sample in a study of blood T cell repertoires in COVID-19. Clones were read by immunoSEQ multiplex PCR, and TCRdb kept only the in-frame ones, dropping some. The profile shows around 260,000 clones, less than 90% of them singletons. Sequencing was carried out using peripheral blood. The source is a human donor in a cohort sampled during active COVID-19. Each CDR3 is given with its conserved first and last residue. A D gene is named only where the DNA matches it firmly. Not all rows give a size; the values are once, few, many and, for expanded clones, a class.

>-|TRBV30|-|TRBJ1-4
TGTGCCTCCCGGGACACCCGTAAACTGTTTTTT
CASRDTRKLFF
>-|TRBV7-2|-|TRBJ2-7
TGTGCCAGCAGCTTCGGGACTTTCTACGAGCAGTACTTC
CASSFGTFYEQYF
>-|TRBV30|-|TRBJ1-2
TGTGCCTGGAGTCCATCTAACTATGGCTACACCTTC
CAWSPSNYGYTF
>-|TRBV10-1|once|TRBJ2-1
TGCGCCCCAAGGGTAACGGGAGTGGGGTATGAGCAGTTCTTC
CAPRVTGVGYEQFF
>TRBD1|TRBV27|-|TRBJ2-1
TGTGCCAGTGGACGGGGACAGCCCTACAATGAGCAGTTCTTC
CASGRGQPYNEQFF
>-|TRBV11-2|-|TRBJ2-3
TGTGCCAGCAGCTTAATGGGCCCCGGAATCACAGATACGCAGTATTTT
CASSLMGPGITDTQYF
>-|TRBV7-2|-|TRBJ2-6
TGTGCCAGCAGCTCGGGTCGCGGGGCCAACGTCCTGACTTTC
CASSSGRGANVLTF
>-|TRBV20-1|-|TRBJ2-1
TGCAGTGTTAGGGACTTTAAAGAGCAGTTCTTC
CSVRDFKEQFF
>-|TRBV2|-|TRBJ1-4
TGTGCCAGCGTAGACGTTCGGAGAGAAAAACTGTTTTTT
CASVDVRREKLFF
>-|TRBV11-2|-|TRBJ1-6
TGTGCCAGCAGGGCAGGAGGCCAATCCCCACCCCTCCACTTT
CASRAGGQSPPLHF
>-|TRBV7-9|-|TRBJ2-7
TGTGCCAGCAGCTTAGTTGGGAGCTCCTACGAGCAGTACTTC
CASSLVGSSYEQYF
>-|TRBV9|-|TRBJ1-2
TGTGCCAGCAGCGTTAACACCTTCTATGGCTACACCTTC
CASSVNTFYGYTF
>-|TRBV7-2|-|TRBJ2-2
TGTGCCAGCAGCTTTGTAGGGGCAGGAACCGGGGAGCTGTTTTTT
CASSFVGAGTGELFF
>-|TRBV10-1|few|TRBJ2-2
TGCGCCAGCAGTAGCGGGCGGGAAAACACCGGGGAGCTGTTTTTT
CASSSGRENTGELFF
>-|TRBV6-5|-|TRBJ2-7
TGTGCCACCAGACTACAAAACTACGAGCAGTACTTC
CATRLQNYEQYF
>-|TRBV4-1|few|TRBJ2-2
TGCGCCAGCAGCCAATATCCTAGCGCCACCGGGGAGCTGTTTTTT
CASSQYPSATGELFF
>-|TRBV18|-|TRBJ1-5
TGTGCCAGCTCCCTGGGGCAGGGTGGCAATCAGCCCCAGCATTTT
CASSLGQGGNQPQHF
>-|TRBV5-1|-|TRBJ1-1
TGCGCCAGCAGCTTGCTAAGCACCGGTAAAGACACTGAAGCTTTCTTT
CASSLLSTGKDTEAFF
>TRBD2|TRBV9|few|TRBJ2-3
TGTGCCAGCAGCGCGGGACTAGCGCGTTACACAGATACGCAGTATTTT
CASSAGLARYTDTQYF
>-|TRBV2|-|TRBJ2-7
TGTGCCAGCAAAAGGGGGGGGACCTACGAGCAGTACTTC
CASKRGGTYEQYF
>TRBD1|TRBV6-2/TRBV6-3|-|TRBJ1-2
TGTGCCAGCAGCCTGACAGGGGTCGCTGGCTACACCTTC
CASSLTGVAGYTF
>TRBD1|TRBV7-9|-|TRBJ2-3
TGTGCCAGCAGCCGGGACAGGGTCACAGATACGCAGTATTTT
CASSRDRVTDTQYF
>TRBD2|TRBV5-1|-|TRBJ2-1
TGCGCCAGCAGGGTGGAAATAGCGGGAGTAAATGAGCAGTTCTTC
CASRVEIAGVNEQFF
>TRBD1|TRBV12-3/TRBV12-4|-|TRBJ2-2
TGTGCCAGCAGCTGGACAGGAGGGGAGCTGTTTTTT
CASSWTGGELFF
>-|TRBV5-1|-|TRBJ2-5
TGCGCCAGCAGCTTAAGTCCAAGCGAAGAGACCCAGTACTTC
CASSLSPSEETQYF
>TRBD2|TRBV7-2|-|TRBJ2-7
TGTGCCAGCAGCTTAGCGGGAGGGTCCTACGAGCAGTACTTC
CASSLAGGSYEQYF
>TRBD1|TRBV28|once|TRBJ1-6
TGTGCCAGCAGAGGGGGACAGGGTGGTTCACCCCTCCACTTT
CASRGGQGGSPLHF
>TRBD2|TRBV5-1|-|TRBJ2-1
TGCGCCAGCAGCTTGTTTGCTAGCGGGAGCTCCTACAATGAGCAGTTCTTC
CASSLFASGSSYNEQFF